This T cell receptor beta chain emerged from a study of regulatory T cells in long-lasting Graves disease. Time point in this sample: newly diagnosed GD, antithyroid drugs for less than 3 months. PBMC-derived RNA was used for the TCR library. About this clonotype itself: A far more abundant clone sits one base away, making this likely a read error.

The CDR3 is made up of 12 amino acids. Arm-PCR of CDR3 regions with iRepertoire HTBI primers generated TCR beta libraries. In the original processing: The study identified more than 50 TRBV and 13 to 15 TRBJ segments across samples. Each CDR3 protein is one row after TCRdb ran MiXCR on the multiplex PCR reads. TCRdb's processing, not the authors', yielded these V and J calls. The sample has roughly 560,000 distinct CDR3 sequences; about 16% are singletons. These records were also assigned to another study, of T cells in Graves' hyperthyroidism and ophthalmopathy.

The sequences come from peripheral blood mononuclear cells (PBMCs), collected at new diagnosis, from a patient treated with antithyroid drugs. The chain recombines TRBV12-3 or TRBV12-4 with TRBJ2-5; maybe TRBD2 (5 bases). The sequence was collected from a middle-aged woman with Graves disease. CDR3 DNA sequence: TGTGCCAGCAGTCGGGCCCTATTAGAGCGGTTCTTC. Amino acids: CASSRALLERFF.